The present TCR beta chain was sequenced within a study of blood T cells in healthy people across ages. Whole-study results and caveats: It was the long-lived donors that had more naive CD4+ cells and higher diversity than aged donors.

This CDR3 is built from 18 residues. The ends were cut back, 5 bases at V and 0 bases at J, with 17 bases in the middle. Germline CDR1 and CDR2: SGHVS and FNYEAQ. The use of a sample-barcoded 5' primer and a J-beta primer mix characterized a second PCR of 7 to 11 cycles. TCRdb reanalysed the 5' RACE reads using MiXCR and keeps one entry per CDR3 protein. This sample has over 500,000 distinct CDR3 sequences; about 29% occur once, and the top ten carry 3% to 4.5%. This clonotype was seen a few times. Its target is not known. Isolation yielded PBMCs, at least 6 million per sample, in every case. The same data also contributed to another study, on T cells of mothers and their children.

The sequence derives from a boy younger than 10 in good health. The rearrangement links TRBV7-6 to TRBJ2-6; the D gene is possibly TRBD1 (6 bases). The sample comprised blood. CDR3 sequence (DNA): TGTGCCAGCAGCCCCACGCCAGGGGCATACTCTGGGGCCAACGTCCTGACTTTC. Encoded protein: CASSPTPGAYSGANVLTF.